The rows below give T cell receptor beta chains drawn from one sample of a study of blood T cell repertoires in COVID-19. The data were produced by immunoSEQ multiplex PCR, yet TCRdb's version contains in-frame clones alone and is incomplete. The repertoire holds roughly 400,000 clones, with about 87% as singletons. Material for sequencing was PBMCs or T cells enriched from blood (not recorded which). The source of these receptors is a woman aged 50 to 60 who had recovered from COVID-19. CDR3s include the opening cysteine and the closing phenylalanine or tryptophan. D genes are given only for firm matches. Not every row has a clone size; where given, it reads once, few, many or a size class.

TRBJ1-5 . . TRBV7-2 CASSYSSYLPQHF TGTGCCAGCAGCTACTCCTCGTACTTGCCCCAGCATTTT
TRBJ2-2 . . TRBV5-5 CASNLDRTGELFF TGTGCCAGCAATTTAGACAGAACCGGGGAGCTGTTTTTT
TRBJ1-1 . once TRBV7-9 CASSSPGGVGAFF TGTGCCAGCAGCTCCCCGGGCGGGGTGGGAGCTTTCTTT
TRBJ1-2 TRBD1 . TRBV4-1 CASSHLLGQEDNYGYTF TGCGCCAGCAGCCACCTCCTAGGACAGGAGGATAACTATGGCTACACCTTC
TRBJ2-5 TRBD2 many TRBV5-1 CASSPLAGGRETQYF TGCGCCAGCAGCCCCTTAGCGGGGGGACGGGAGACCCAGTACTTC
TRBJ2-1 . once TRBV12-3/TRBV12-4 CASSLGLVTEQFF TGTGCCAGCAGTTTAGGACTAGTCACTGAGCAGTTCTTC
TRBJ1-2 . few TRBV7-2 CASSTTGGNTNYGYTF TGTGCCAGCAGCACGACTGGCGGGAATACTAACTATGGCTACACCTTC
TRBJ1-1 . . TRBV7-9 CASSLGAQAYEAFF TGTGCCAGCAGCTTAGGCGCTCAGGCCTATGAAGCTTTCTTT
TRBJ1-1 . few TRBV5-1 CASSWGHELGTEAFF TGCGCCAGCAGCTGGGGACACGAATTGGGTACTGAAGCTTTCTTT
TRBJ1-1 . . TRBV5-8 CASSYSPGLSSGAFF TGTGCCAGCAGCTACTCCCCAGGGTTATCTAGCGGAGCTTTCTTT
TRBJ1-1 . . TRBV2 CASSEDPRVRAFF TGTGCCAGCAGTGAAGATCCCAGGGTTCGGGCTTTCTTT
TRBJ1-3 TRBD1 . TRBV9 CASSVTGGPGNTIYF TGTGCCAGCAGCGTTACAGGGGGCCCTGGAAACACCATATATTTT
TRBJ1-1 TRBD1 . TRBV5-1 CASSLMTGTEAFF TGCGCCAGCAGCTTAATGACAGGGACTGAAGCTTTCTTT
TRBJ2-7 . . TRBV11-2 CASSPTDGITQRMQYF TGTGCCAGCAGCCCAACGGACGGGATCACCCAACGAATGCAGTACTTC
TRBJ2-6 TRBD1 . TRBV4-1 CASSQDPDRESGANVLTF TGCGCCAGCAGCCAAGACCCGGACAGGGAATCTGGGGCCAACGTCCTGACTTTC
TRBJ1-5 . few TRBV28 CASSSPGSSAASQHF TGTGCCAGCAGCTCCCCCGGTTCTTCCGCGGCTTCCCAGCATTTT
TRBJ1-6 TRBD1 . TRBV7-2 CASSTHRDSLIPSPLHF TGTGCCAGCAGCACACACCGGGACAGTCTTATACCTTCACCCCTCCACTTT
TRBJ2-5 . . TRBV7-2 CASSLQHRTGETQYF TGTGCCAGCAGCTTACAACATCGGACTGGGGAGACCCAGTACTTC
TRBJ1-4 . . TRBV6-5 CASSSQGLINEKLFF TGTGCCAGCAGTAGTCAGGGGCTTATTAATGAAAAACTGTTTTTT
TRBJ1-1 . . TRBV27 CASSFMPLGVNTEAFF TGTGCCAGCAGTTTTATGCCGCTAGGGGTGAACACTGAAGCTTTCTTT
TRBJ1-5 TRBD1 . TRBV28 CASSSPGTGYLRSQHF TGTGCCAGCAGTTCACCCGGGACAGGGTACCTTAGGTCCCAGCATTTT
TRBJ1-1 . . TRBV18 CASSPYRDINTEAFF TGTGCCAGCTCACCCTATCGGGACATCAACACTGAAGCTTTCTTT
TRBJ2-6 . . TRBV7-2 CASSLGSSGANVLTF TGTGCCAGCAGCCTCGGGTCTTCTGGGGCCAACGTCCTGACTTTC
TRBJ2-4 . few TRBV2 CASHRDLGDIQYF TGTGCCAGCCACAGGGATTTAGGTGACATTCAGTACTTC
TRBJ1-2 . . TRBV28 CASSLFWGFYGYTF TGTGCCAGCAGTTTGTTCTGGGGCTTCTATGGCTACACCTTC
TRBJ2-6 . . TRBV19 CASSIEEVSGANVLTF TGTGCCAGTAGTATAGAAGAGGTCTCTGGGGCCAACGTCCTGACTTTC
TRBJ1-3 . few TRBV4-1 CASSQDGGHSGNTIYF TGCGCCAGCAGCCAAGATGGGGGCCACTCTGGAAACACCATATATTTT
TRBJ1-2 TRBD1 once TRBV6-5 CASSPTGEGYWGYTF TGTGCCAGCAGTCCGACAGGGGAGGGATACTGGGGCTACACCTTC
TRBJ1-2 . . TRBV10-3 CAISEQGVGYTF TGTGCCATCAGCGAACAGGGTGTAGGCTACACCTTC
TRBJ1-5 . . TRBV19 CASSVISGAGGQPQHF TGTGCCAGTAGTGTAATATCAGGGGCAGGTGGTCAGCCCCAGCATTTT
TRBJ1-1 . . TRBV6-2/TRBV6-3 CASSLGQNTEAFF TGTGCCAGCAGCCTCGGACAGAACACTGAAGCTTTCTTT
TRBJ1-1 . . TRBV29-1 CSVDRQAGTEAFF TGCAGCGTTGATAGACAGGCAGGCACTGAAGCTTTCTTT
TRBJ2-3 . . TRBV9 CASSVGQGTTDTQYF TGTGCCAGCAGCGTTGGGCAGGGCACGACAGATACGCAGTATTTT
TRBJ2-1 . . TRBV28 CASNQGFYNEQFF TGTGCCAGTAACCAGGGTTTCTACAATGAGCAGTTCTTC
TRBJ1-2 . . TRBV7-9 CASGRGESYGYTF TGTGCCAGCGGCCGGGGGGAAAGCTATGGCTACACCTTC
TRBJ2-1 TRBD1 once TRBV4-3 CASSQDRWDRGKEQFF TGCGCCAGCAGCCAAGATCGATGGGACAGGGGAAAAGAGCAGTTCTTC
TRBJ1-2 TRBD1 . TRBV7-9 CASSLIGGGRQTIDGYTF TGTGCCAGCAGCTTAATCGGAGGGGGCCGGCAGACAATTGATGGCTACACCTTC
TRBJ2-3 . . TRBV13 CASTQPGTRDTQYF TGTGCCAGCACCCAACCGGGAACAAGAGATACGCAGTATTTT